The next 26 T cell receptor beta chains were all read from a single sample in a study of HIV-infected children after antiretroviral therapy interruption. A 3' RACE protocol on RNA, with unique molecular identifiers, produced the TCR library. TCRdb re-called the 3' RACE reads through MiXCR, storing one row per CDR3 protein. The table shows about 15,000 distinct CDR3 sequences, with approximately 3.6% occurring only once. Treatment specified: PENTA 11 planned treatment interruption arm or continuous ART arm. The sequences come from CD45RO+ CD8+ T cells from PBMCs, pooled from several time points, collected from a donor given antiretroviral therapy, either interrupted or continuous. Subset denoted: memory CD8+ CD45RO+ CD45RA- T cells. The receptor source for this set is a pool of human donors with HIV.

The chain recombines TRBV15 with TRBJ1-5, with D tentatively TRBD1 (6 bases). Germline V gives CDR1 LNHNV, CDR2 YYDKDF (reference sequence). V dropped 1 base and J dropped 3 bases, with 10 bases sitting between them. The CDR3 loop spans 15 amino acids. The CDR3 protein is CATSRVGQNNQPQHF. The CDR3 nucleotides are TGTGCCACCAGCAGAGTAGGACAGAACAATCAGCCCCAGCATTTT.

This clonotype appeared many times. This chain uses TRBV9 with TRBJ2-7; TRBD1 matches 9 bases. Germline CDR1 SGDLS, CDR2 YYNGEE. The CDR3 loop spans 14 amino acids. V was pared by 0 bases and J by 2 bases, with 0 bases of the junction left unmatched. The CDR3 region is CASSVGQGAYEQYF. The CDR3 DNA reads TGTGCCAGCAGCGTAGGACAGGGGGCCTACGAGCAGTACTTC.

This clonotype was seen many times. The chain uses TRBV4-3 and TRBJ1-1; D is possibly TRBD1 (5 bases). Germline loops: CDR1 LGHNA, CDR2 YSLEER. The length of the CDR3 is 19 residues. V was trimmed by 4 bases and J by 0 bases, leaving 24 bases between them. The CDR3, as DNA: TGCGCCAGCAGCCCCGAACCCACAGGCGGAATCCACATGAACACTGAAGCTTTCTTT. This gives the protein CASSPEPTGGIHMNTEAFF.

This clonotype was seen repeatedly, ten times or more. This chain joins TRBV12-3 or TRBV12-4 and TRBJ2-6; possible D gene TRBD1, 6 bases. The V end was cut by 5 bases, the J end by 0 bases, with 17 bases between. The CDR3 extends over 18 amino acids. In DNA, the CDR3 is TGTGCCAGCAGTCCCAGACAGGCATTCCTCTCTGGGGCCAACGTCCTGACTTTC. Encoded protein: CASSPRQAFLSGANVLTF.

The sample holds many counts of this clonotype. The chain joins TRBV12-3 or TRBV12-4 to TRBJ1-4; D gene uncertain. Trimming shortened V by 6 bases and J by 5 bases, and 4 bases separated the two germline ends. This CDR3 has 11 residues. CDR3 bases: TGTGCCAGCAGGTTGAATGAAAAACTGTTTTTT. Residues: CASRLNEKLFF.

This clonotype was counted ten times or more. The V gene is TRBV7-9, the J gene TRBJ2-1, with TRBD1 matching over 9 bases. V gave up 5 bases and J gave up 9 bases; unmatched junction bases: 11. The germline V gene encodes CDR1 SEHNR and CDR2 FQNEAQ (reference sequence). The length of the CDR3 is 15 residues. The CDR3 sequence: CASSEGQGVRGEQFF. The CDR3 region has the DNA TGTGCCAGCAGCGAGGGACAGGGAGTCCGCGGTGAGCAGTTCTTC.

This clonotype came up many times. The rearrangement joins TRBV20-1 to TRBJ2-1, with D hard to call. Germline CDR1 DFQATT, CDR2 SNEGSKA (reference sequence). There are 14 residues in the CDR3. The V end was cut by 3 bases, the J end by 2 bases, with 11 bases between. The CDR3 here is CSASGRLPYNEQFF. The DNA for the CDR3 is TGCAGTGCTAGTGGACGCCTGCCCTACAATGAGCAGTTCTTC.

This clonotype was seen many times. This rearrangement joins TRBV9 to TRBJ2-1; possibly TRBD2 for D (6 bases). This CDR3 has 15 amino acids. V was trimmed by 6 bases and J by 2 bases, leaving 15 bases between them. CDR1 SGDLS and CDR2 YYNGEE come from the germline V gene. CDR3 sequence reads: CASNPIAAPYNEQFF. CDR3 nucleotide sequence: TGTGCCAGCAATCCGATAGCGGCCCCCTACAATGAGCAGTTCTTC.

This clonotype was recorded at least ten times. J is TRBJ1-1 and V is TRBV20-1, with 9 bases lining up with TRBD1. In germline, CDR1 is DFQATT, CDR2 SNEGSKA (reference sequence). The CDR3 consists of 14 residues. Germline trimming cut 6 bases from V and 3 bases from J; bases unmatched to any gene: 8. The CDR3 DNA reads TGCAGTGCCGGGACAGGGAGGTCGCACACTGAAGCTTTCTTT. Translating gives CSAGTGRSHTEAFF.

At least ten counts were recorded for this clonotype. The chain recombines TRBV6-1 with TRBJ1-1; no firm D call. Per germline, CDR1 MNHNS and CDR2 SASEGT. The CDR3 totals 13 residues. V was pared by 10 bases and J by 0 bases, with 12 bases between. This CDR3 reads CANGRLMNTEAFF. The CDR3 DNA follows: TGTGCCAACGGCCGCCTCATGAACACTGAAGCTTTCTTT.

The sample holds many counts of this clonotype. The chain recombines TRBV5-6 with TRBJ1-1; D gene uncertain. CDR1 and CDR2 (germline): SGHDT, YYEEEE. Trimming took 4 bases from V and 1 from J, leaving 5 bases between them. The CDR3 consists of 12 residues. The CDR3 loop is CASSVQNTEAFF. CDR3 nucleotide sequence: TGTGCCAGCAGCGTACAGAACACTGAAGCTTTCTTT. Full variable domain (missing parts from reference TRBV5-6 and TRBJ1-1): DAGVTQSPTHLIKTRGQQVTLRCSPKSGHDTVSWYQQALGQGPQFIFQYYEEEERQRGNFPDRFSGHQFPNYSSELNVNALLLGDSALYLCASSVQNTEAFFGQGTRLTVV.

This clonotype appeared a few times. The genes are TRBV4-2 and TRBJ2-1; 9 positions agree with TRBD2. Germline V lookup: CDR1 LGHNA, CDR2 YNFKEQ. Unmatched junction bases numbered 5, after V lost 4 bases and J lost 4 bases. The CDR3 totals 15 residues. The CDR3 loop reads CASSPSGTPYNEQFF. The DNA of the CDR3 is TGTGCCAGCAGCCCTAGCGGGACACCATACAATGAGCAGTTCTTC.

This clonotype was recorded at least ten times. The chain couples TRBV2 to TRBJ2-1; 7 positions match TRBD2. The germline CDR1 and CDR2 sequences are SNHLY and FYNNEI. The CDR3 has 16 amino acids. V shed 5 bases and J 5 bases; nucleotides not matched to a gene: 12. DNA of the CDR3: TGTGCCAGCAGTCTCCTAGAAGGCCGGGAGGACAATGAGCAGTTCTTC. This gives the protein CASSLLEGREDNEQFF.

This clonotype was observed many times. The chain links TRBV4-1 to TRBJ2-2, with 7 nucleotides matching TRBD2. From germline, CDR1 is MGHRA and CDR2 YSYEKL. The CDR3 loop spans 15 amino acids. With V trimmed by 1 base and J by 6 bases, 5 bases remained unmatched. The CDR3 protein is CASSQVGGGSGELFF. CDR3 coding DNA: TGCGCCAGCAGCCAAGTGGGCGGGGGATCCGGGGAGCTGTTTTTT.

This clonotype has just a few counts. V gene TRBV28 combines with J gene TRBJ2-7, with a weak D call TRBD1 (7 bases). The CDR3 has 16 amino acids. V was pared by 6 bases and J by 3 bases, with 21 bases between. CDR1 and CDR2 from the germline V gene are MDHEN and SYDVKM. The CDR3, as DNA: TGTGCCAGCAGCCCTGGCCCCTACAGGGGAGGCTACGAGCAGTACTTC. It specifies CASSPGPYRGGYEQYF.

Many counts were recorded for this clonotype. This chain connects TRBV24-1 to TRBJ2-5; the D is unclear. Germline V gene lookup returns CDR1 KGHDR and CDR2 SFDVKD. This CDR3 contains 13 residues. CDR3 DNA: TGTCCATGGCAGAACCCGTACCAAGAGACCCAGTACTTC. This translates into CPWQNPYQETQYF.

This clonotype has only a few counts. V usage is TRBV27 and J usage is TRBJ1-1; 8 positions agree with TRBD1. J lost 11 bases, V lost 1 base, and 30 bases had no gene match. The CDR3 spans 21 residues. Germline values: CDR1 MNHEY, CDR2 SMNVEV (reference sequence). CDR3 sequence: CASSLFGHRTAPLGGDRPAFF. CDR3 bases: TGTGCCAGCAGTTTATTTGGTCACAGGACTGCACCCCTTGGAGGGGACAGGCCGGCTTTCTTT.

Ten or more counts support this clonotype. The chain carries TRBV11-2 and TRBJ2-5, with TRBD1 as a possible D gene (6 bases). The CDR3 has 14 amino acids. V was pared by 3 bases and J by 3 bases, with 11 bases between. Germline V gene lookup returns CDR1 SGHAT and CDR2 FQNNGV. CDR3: CASSFSQGEETQYF. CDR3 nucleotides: TGTGCCAGCAGCTTTTCACAGGGTGAAGAGACCCAGTACTTC.

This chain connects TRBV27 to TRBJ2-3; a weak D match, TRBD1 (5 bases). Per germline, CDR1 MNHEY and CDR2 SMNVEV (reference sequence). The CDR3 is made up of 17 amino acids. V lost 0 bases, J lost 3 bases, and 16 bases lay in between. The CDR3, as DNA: TGTGCCAGCAGTTTATCCCGTGCGCAGGGCAGGACAGATACGCAGTATTTT. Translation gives CASSLSRAQGRTDTQYF.

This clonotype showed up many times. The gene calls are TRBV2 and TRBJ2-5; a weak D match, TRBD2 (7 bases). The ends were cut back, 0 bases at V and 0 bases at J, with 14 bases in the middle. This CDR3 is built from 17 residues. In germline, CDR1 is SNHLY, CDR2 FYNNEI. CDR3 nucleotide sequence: TGTGCCAGCAGTGAAGCGGTTGGAGGGGGGGACCAAGAGACCCAGTACTTC. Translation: CASSEAVGGGDQETQYF.

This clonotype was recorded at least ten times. The chain's CDR3 is CASGNRESGELFF. The CDR3 coding sequence is TGTGCCAGCGGAAACAGGGAATCCGGGGAGCTGTTTTTT. The gene calls are TRBV6-4 and TRBJ2-2; D is possibly TRBD1 (6 bases). This CDR3 spans 13 amino acids. Germline lookup yields CDR1 MRHNA and CDR2 SNTAGT. Trimming removed 8 bases at V and 6 bases at J, with 13 bases between.

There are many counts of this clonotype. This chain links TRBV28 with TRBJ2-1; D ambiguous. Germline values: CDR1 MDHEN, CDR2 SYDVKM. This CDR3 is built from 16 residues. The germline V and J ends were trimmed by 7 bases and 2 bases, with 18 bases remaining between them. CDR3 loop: CASTLYPRWAYNEQFF. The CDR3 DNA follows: TGTGCCAGCACCCTTTATCCGAGGTGGGCCTACAATGAGCAGTTCTTC.

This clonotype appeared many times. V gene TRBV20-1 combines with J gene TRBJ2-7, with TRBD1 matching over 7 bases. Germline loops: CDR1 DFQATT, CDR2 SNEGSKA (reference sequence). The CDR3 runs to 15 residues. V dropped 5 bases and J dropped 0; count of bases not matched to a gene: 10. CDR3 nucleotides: TGCAGTGCTTTCCGTACGGGACAGACCTCCTACGAGCAGTACTTC. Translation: CSAFRTGQTSYEQYF.

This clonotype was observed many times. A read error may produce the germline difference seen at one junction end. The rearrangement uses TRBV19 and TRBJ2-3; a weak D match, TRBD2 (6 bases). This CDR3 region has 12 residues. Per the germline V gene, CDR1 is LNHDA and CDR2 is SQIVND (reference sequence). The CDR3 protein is CALHTPGTGLFF. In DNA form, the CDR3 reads TGTGCCCTCCATACCCCCGGGACGGGACTCTTTTTT.

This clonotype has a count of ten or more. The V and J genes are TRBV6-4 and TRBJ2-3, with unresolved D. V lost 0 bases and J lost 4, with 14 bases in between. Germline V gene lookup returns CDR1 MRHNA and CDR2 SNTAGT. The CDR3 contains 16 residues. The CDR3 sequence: CASSDSGADGADTQYF. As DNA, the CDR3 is TGTGCCAGCAGTGACTCAGGCGCCGATGGCGCAGATACGCAGTATTTT.

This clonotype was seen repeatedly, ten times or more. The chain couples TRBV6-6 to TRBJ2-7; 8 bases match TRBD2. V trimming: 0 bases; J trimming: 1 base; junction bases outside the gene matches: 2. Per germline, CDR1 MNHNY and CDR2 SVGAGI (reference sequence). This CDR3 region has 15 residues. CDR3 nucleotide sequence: TGTGCCAGCAGTTACTCGGCTAGCGGGTCCTACGAGCAGTACTTC. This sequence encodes CASSYSASGSYEQYF.